The clone carrying this T cell receptor (beta chain) has ten or more counts. The antigen is not known. Using unique molecular identifiers, the investigators prepared the TCRbeta library. Using its own MiXCR run on the PCR reads, TCRdb lists one record per CDR3 protein. Here the sample spans 29,000 or so distinct CDR3 sequences, about 6.2% being singletons. This sample is drawn from a study of T-cell reconstitution after alpha-beta-depleted transplantation in children. Study-wide results and limits: Some patients' high day-60 TCRbeta diversity was traced to surviving recipient T cells and thymic progenitors.

This CDR3 is built from 12 residues. Trimming left V 3 bases short and J 8 bases short, with 10 bases between. Germline assignment: CDR1 SGHAT and CDR2 FQNNGV. The material was PBMCs, mostly from graft donor cells, obtained 180 days after TCRalphabeta/CD19-depleted stem cell transplant. The clonotype was recovered from a male patient between 5 and 17 years old who had a stem cell transplant for acute myeloid leukemia, so the T cells may come from the graft donor. This chain joins TRBV11-2 and TRBJ1-1, with D tentatively TRBD1 (5 bases). The CDR3 region has the DNA TGTGCCAGCAGCTTGGGGACCGGGGAAGCTTTCTTT. Its protein product is CASSLGTGEAFF.